This entry is about one T cell receptor beta chain. Its recognized antigen is unknown. No base quality values were provided; no much bigger clone lies one nucleotide off. The identical CDR3 is also encoded by other nucleotide sequences in the sample. This sample was included in a study of cytomegalovirus exposure and HLA in healthy donors (dated by TCRdb to about 2017). General notes on the study: According to an earlier analysis of a few hundred of the donors, about 179 million T cells yielded roughly 100 million unique TCR beta sequences and about 300 Gb of sequence data. Approximately 300 gigabases of sequencing data and about 92 million unique TCR sequences made up an early release that covered 640 HLA-typed donors. The genetic ancestry cluster associated with self-reported Caucasian donors included 80% to 90% of the roughly 410 genotyped donors. The study was designed to test whether signatures of past pathogen exposure could be identified by cataloging public T cell receptors. Using immunosequencing, the study profiled T cell repertoires from 550 to 750 subjects and related those repertoires to cytomegalovirus serostatus. In addition to the first cohort of 666 subjects, a separate validation cohort of approximately 110 different subjects was used. The study combined high-throughput TCR immunosequencing, statistical association of individual TCRs with disease status, and machine learning to predict cytomegalovirus infection status. In a later analysis, previously published TCR beta repertoires from 550 to 700 donors were re-analyzed and high-resolution HLA genotyping was added so that TCR occurrence patterns could be studied. In the later analysis, no new phenotypic data were used to find candidate immune exposures; instead, reliance was placed on TCR beta sequences and their occurrence across donors. In an earlier analysis of roughly 600 of the donors, high-throughput TCR beta sequencing was used to judge whether each TCR beta V gene segment behaved as functional or pseudogenic. Alongside the repertoire data, information on donor age, sex, ethnicity and CMV serostatus was compiled. A later genetic analysis took genome-wide SNP genotypes for about 55% of the roughly 700 donors and used that subset as a discovery cohort. All discovery cohort repertoires had been generated on a single sequencing platform. Class I and class II HLA loci were covered by the typing at four-digit resolution. The number of donors typed differed by locus, with roughly 629-640 for A, B, C, DRB1 and DQB1, approximately 500 for DQA1, 600 to 610 for DPA1, and approximately 470 for DPB1. Because of strong linkage in the cohort, roughly five DR-DQ haplotypes were treated as single units for association and clustering. Across approximately 420 genotyped donors of the cohort, an average of roughly 230,000 unique TCR beta nucleotide sequences per donor were sequenced, and around 19% of those sequences were non-productive.

Libraries were made using the immunoSEQ multiplex PCR assay. For the multiplex PCR, a mixture combining 60 forward primers for TCR Vbeta segments and 13 reverse primers for TCR Jbeta segments was used. A multiplex PCR assay on genomic DNA amplified the CDR3 region of rearranged TCR beta genes. The amplified TCR beta libraries were sequenced on the Illumina HiSeq System as 87-base-pair reads. The published analysis was carried out like this. A later analysis counted around 72 million unique TCR beta chains across the 550 to 750 repertoires, and some 11 million of these chains were shared by at least two donors. Raw reads were error-corrected and collapsed into unique sequences by a nearest-neighbor algorithm in which closely related sequences were merged to remove PCR and sequencing errors. To assign V, D and J gene segments, CDR3 sequences were aligned to IMGT reference sequences. For a sequence to be retained, at least a six-nucleotide match to both a V gene segment and a J gene segment was required. Rearrangements were called productive when the CDR3 lacked stop codons and stayed in frame with V and J; all others were non-productive. CDR3 was defined according to IMGT convention as the region running from the second conserved V-encoded cysteine to the conserved J-encoded phenylalanine. Sequences without an unambiguous match to a single V gene segment were excluded from the earlier analysis of approximately 600 of the donors. In an earlier analysis of about 590 of the donors, a V segment was called functional when productive rearrangements were above 56.7%, and segregating when the standard deviation between donors exceeded 5%. A statistical classification framework was built to diagnose cytomegalovirus status from the catalog of TCR beta chain sequences. V and J gene assignment, in a later analysis, came from comparing TCR nucleotide sequences with IMGT/GENE-DB human TR gene sequences. In a later analysis, CDR3 sequences and most-parsimonious VDJ recombination scenarios were assigned using the TCRdist pipeline. In a later analysis, every TCR beta chain was defined by the combination of its CDR3 amino acid sequence and its V-gene family, and reads without a unique V-gene family were dropped. As a way to deal with suspected cross-contamination and a sequencing artifact, a later analysis dropped 450 to 600 nucleotide sequences that were highly shared and had low generation probability. In a later analysis, a clonal expansion index for each public chain was calculated from normalized within-repertoire ranks of inferred template counts. Generation probabilities in a later analysis came from a VDJ recombination model fitted to out-of-frame rearrangements, and those results were checked against IGoR. Hypergeometric tests were used in a later analysis to score TCR-TCR, TCR-HLA and TCR-CMV co-occurrence, with a repertoire-size bias correction applied to the TCR pairs. In a later analysis, false discovery rates were estimated by permuting HLA or CMV assignments 20 times. A later analysis grouped co-occurring TCRs with DBSCAN, adding TCRdist sequence similarity when clustering within HLA-allele-positive subsets. Repertoires with fewer than 30,000 or more than 120,000 public chains were left out of co-occurrence clustering, as were four to six repertoires with anomalous nucleotide sharing. Entries here come from immuneACCESS through TCRdb and include only in-frame sequences with V and J called. Some clones fail to appear in such tables; in the studies checked, an unresolved V gene covers under half of the shortfall, and the cause of the remainder is unknown. V and J calls and clone size follow that table, whereas D and trimming were derived from the DNA. The sample table holds about 140,000 clones, of which roughly four fifths were seen once. Clones ranked in the top ten supply roughly 3.1% of the sample.

Findings and caveats that apply to the study as a whole: The cohort was sequenced for TCR beta chains only, and without alpha or paired-chain data the features that could be detected were limited. An earlier analysis of 587 of the donors showed that most TCR beta V segments appeared in productive rearrangements either about 87% or about 30% of the time, which broadly matched IMGT annotations. According to the authors, the approach could potentially be generalized to other disease states and immunological phenotypes. At a false discovery rate of 0.05, a later analysis linked some 17,000 TCR beta sequences to specific HLA alleles. According to a later analysis, parvovirus B19, influenza, CMV and Epstein-Barr virus appeared linked to several top co-occurrence clusters. While some public TCRs were present in many individuals, most TCR sequences turned up only very rarely across donors. The earlier analysis of 587 of the donors excluded approximately 15 rarely observed V segments, including chromosome 9 orphons, because counts were too low. A later genetic analysis associated a missense DCLRE1C variant with V-gene and J-gene trimming of TCR beta chains, and an independent cohort replicated the association. Three of the identified cytomegalovirus-associated TCR beta chains were confirmed in vitro to be specific for cytomegalovirus antigens. HLA typing was unavailable for some donors at each locus, so association tests used only the typed subset. In both the original and validation cohorts, the classifier was reported to diagnose cytomegalovirus status with high specificity and sensitivity. According to a later analysis, most CMV-associated TCR beta chains appeared to be HLA-restricted, and the HLA associations seemed to be driven largely by CMV exposure. The sequencing pipeline was judged likely to have produced a cluster of highly shared sequence variants as a technical artifact. A later analysis found that HLA-associated TCR beta chains were more clonally expanded and had lower generation probabilities than equally common non-associated chains. The only immune exposure information available for the cohort was CMV serostatus. The presence/absence analyses assumed that sequencing depth was roughly uniform across donors, and that assumption may not be true. Linkage disequilibrium might explain the correlated functional status among segregating V segments, but an unknown experimental factor could not be excluded. Because the 87-base-pair reads could not distinguish some IMGT-functional V segments, including TRBV6-2 and TRBV6-3, those segments were excluded. A further reported finding was that TCR beta sequences accurately predicted the HLA-A and HLA-B alleles for most subjects in the first cohort. When HLA alleles, especially DR and DQ, strongly co-occurred, attributing TCR associations to individual alleles was difficult. Compared with the approximately 670-donor mean, donors in an Asian-associated ancestry cluster had fewer N-insertions in productive TCRs, according to a later genetic analysis. The study listed approximately 150 TCR beta chains as associated with cytomegalovirus. In a later analysis, TCR association rates were found to vary across HLA loci, with the most associated TCRs seen for DRB1 alleles and the fewest for HLA-C alleles.

The cohort comprised several hundred healthy bone marrow donors. Cohort members were all nominally healthy when sampled, although unrecorded immune exposures were likely present. The donor was CMV seropositive and belonged to the group of 250 to 350 seropositive cohort members. Every donor gave a peripheral blood sample, and the peripheral blood mononuclear cells from that sample were used for TCR beta sequencing. Genomic DNA extraction from the blood cell samples was performed with the Qiagen DNeasy Blood Extraction Kit. The CDR3 spans 15 residues, from the cysteine through the phenylalanine. Only CDR3 DNA remains: 45 bases, in frame from the first base. As encoded in the germline V gene, CDR1 is KGHSH while CDR2 is LQKENI. The V end gives up 3 bases and the J end 2 bases, leaving 1 base in the junction not matched to a gene.

Sequenced: PBMCs. This TCR was recovered from a man aged 18-30 years in good health and CMV-seropositive. The V and J genes are TRBV18 and TRBJ1-5; TRBD1 aligns with 10 central bases. For the CDR3, the sequence is CASSPGTGGNQPQHF. The DNA sequence is as follows: TGTGCCAGCTCACCCGGGACAGGGGGCAATCAGCCCCAGCATTTT.